This record looks at one T cell receptor beta chain sequence and its context. Trimming removed 5 bases from V and 2 bases from J; junction bases left unmatched: 3. The CDR3 sequence is 16 residues long. The germline V gene has CDR1 SGHTA and CDR2 FQGTGA. The data were produced by immunoSEQ multiplex PCR, yet TCRdb's version contains in-frame clones alone and is incomplete. The profile shows some 200,000 clones, about 78% of them singletons. This sample was included in a study of blood T cell repertoires in COVID-19. For the study at large: The analysed material was cDNA or gDNA that came from T cells, B-cell-depleted T cells, or PBMCs.

This TCR was recovered from a woman aged 70-85 years with acute or convalescent COVID-19. The chain combines TRBV7-3 with TRBJ2-5; 15 bases map to TRBD2. The sample consisted of peripheral blood. The CDR3 coding sequence is TGTGCCAGCAGCCCAGGACTAGCGGGGGGGCAAGAGACCCAGTACTTC. Amino acid sequence: CASSPGLAGGQETQYF.